This T cell receptor beta chain was observed in a study of T-cell reconstitution after alpha-beta-depleted transplantation in children. The V gene's germline CDR1 is SGHRS and CDR2 YFSETQ. The CDR3 has 15 residues. V was pared by 1 base and J by 1 base, with 11 bases between. To note about this clonotype: What it binds is not known.

A library of TCRbeta sequences, prepared with unique molecular identifiers, was generated. TCRdb used MiXCR to reprocess the PCR reads, holding one entry per CDR3 protein. The repertoire holds more than 200,000 distinct CDR3 sequences, with roughly 8.3% as singletons. Whole-study results and caveats: Recipient T cells and thymic progenitors that survived gave rise to the high TCRbeta diversity observed at day 60 in some patients. T-cell counts and diversity at one year post-transplant came mainly from newly produced T cells.

The V gene is TRBV5-1, the J gene TRBJ1-1; possibly TRBD1 for D (6 bases). This specimen consisted of PBMCs, mostly from graft donor cells, obtained 360 days after TCRalphabeta/CD19-depleted stem cell transplant. The sequence derives from a male patient aged 2 to 9 who had a stem cell transplant for acute myeloid leukemia, so the T cells may come from the graft donor. CDR3 in amino acids: CASSLTGRENTEAFF. Here the CDR3 DNA reads TGCGCCAGCAGCTTGACAGGGAGAGAGAACACTGAAGCTTTCTTT.